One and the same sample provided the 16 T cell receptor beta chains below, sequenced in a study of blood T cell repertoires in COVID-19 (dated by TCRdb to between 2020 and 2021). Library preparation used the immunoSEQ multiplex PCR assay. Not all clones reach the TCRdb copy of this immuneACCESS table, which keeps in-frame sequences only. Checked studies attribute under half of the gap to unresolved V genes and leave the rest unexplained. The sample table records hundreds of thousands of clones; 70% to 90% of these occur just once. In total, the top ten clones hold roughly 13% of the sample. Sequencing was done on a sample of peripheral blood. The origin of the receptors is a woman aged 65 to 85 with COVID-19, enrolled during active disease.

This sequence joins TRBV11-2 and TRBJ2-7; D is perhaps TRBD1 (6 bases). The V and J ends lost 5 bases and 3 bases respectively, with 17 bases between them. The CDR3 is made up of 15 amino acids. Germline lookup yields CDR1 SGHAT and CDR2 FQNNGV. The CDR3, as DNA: TGTGCCAGCAGCCCTATTCGGACAGTATACTACGAGCAGTACTTC. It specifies CASSPIRTVYYEQYF.

The CDR3 reads CASSLTGDSGIFTEAFF. CDR3 nucleotides: TGTGCCAGCAGCCTGACAGGGGATTCGGGTATCTTCACTGAAGCTTTCTTT. The V call is TRBV27, the J call TRBJ1-1, with TRBD1 matching 8 bases. Trimming cost V 6 bases and J 4 bases; bases outside gene matches: 16. The CDR3 is 17 residues long. CDR1 is MNHEY, CDR2 SMNVEV, per germline (reference sequence).

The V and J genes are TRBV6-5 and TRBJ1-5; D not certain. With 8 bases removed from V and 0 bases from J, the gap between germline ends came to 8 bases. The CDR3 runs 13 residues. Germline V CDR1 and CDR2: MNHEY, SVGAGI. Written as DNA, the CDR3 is TGTGCCAGCGCGGTTTCTAGCAATCAGCCCCAGCATTTT. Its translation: CASAVSSNQPQHF.

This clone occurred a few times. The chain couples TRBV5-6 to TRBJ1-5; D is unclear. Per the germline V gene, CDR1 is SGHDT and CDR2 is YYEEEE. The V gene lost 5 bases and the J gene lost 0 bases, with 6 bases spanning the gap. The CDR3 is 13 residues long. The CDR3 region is CASSRDSNQPQHF. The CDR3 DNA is TGTGCCAGCAGTCGGGATAGCAATCAGCCCCAGCATTTT.

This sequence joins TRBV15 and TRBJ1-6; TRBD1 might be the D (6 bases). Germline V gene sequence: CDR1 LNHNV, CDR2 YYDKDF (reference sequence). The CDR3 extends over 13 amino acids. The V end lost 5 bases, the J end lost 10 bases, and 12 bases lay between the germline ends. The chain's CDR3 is CATSPGESSPLHF. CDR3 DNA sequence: TGTGCCACCAGCCCAGGGGAAAGCTCACCCCTCCACTTT. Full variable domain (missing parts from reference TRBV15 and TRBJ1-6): DAMVIQNPRYQVTQFGKPVTLSCSQTLNHNVMYWYQQKSSQAPKLLFHYYDKDFNNEADTPDNFQSRRPNTSFCFLDIRSPGLGDTAMYLCATSPGESSPLHFGNGTRLTVT.

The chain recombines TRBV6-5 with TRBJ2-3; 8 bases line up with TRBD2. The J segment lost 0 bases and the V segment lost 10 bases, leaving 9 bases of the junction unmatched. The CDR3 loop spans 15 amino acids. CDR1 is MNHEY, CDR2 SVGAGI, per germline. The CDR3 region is CATTDLAGSTDTQYF. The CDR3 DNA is TGTGCCACGACTGACTTAGCGGGAAGCACAGATACGCAGTATTTT.

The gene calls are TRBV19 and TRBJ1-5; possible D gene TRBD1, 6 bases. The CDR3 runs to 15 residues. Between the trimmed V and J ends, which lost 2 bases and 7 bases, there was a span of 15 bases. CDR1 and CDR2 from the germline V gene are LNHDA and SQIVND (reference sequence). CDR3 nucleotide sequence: TGTGCCAGTAGTATATCGAGGGGGGGAGGGCAGCCCCAGCATTTT. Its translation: CASSISRGGGQPQHF.

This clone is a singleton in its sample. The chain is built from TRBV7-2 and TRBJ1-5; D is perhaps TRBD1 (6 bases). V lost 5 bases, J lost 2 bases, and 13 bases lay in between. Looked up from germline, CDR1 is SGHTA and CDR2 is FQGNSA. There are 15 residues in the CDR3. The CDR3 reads CASSITGSGNQPQHF. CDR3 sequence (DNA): TGTGCCAGCAGCATAACAGGGAGTGGCAATCAGCCCCAGCATTTT.

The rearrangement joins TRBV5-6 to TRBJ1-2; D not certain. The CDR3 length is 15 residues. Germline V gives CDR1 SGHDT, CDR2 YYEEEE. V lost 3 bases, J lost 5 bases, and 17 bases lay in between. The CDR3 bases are TGTGCCAGCAGCTCTTCAGTCGTTGGGCCTTATGGCTACACCTTC. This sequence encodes CASSSSVVGPYGYTF.

CDR3 amino acids: CASSLFGTSGGLQETQYF. The DNA for the CDR3 is TGCGCCAGCAGCTTGTTCGGGACTAGCGGGGGACTACAAGAGACCCAGTACTTC. The V call is TRBV5-1, the J call TRBJ2-5; 14 bases align to TRBD2. Germline V gene data show CDR1 as SGHRS and CDR2 as YFSETQ. The trim removed 1 base at V and 2 bases at J, leaving 7 bases unmatched. There are 18 residues in the CDR3.

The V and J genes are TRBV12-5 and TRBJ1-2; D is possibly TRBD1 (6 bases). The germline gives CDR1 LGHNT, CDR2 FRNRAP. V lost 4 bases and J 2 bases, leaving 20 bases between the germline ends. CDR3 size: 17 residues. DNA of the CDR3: TGTGCTAGTGGTTCCGACCTCGACAGGCGAAGAAACTATGGCTACACCTTC. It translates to CASGSDLDRRRNYGYTF. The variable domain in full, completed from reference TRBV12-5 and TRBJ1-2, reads DARVTQTPRHKVTEMGQEVTMRCQPILGHNTVFWYRQTMMQGLELLAYFRNRAPLDDSGMPKDRFSAEMPDATLATLKIQPSEPRDSAVYFCASGSDLDRRRNYGYTFGSGTRLTVV.

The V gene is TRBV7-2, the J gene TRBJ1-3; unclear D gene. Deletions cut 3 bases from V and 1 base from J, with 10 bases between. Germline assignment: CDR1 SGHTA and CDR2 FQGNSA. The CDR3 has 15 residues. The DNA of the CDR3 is TGTGCCAGCAGCTTTGACCGAGGATCTGGAAACACCATATATTTT. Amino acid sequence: CASSFDRGSGNTIYF.

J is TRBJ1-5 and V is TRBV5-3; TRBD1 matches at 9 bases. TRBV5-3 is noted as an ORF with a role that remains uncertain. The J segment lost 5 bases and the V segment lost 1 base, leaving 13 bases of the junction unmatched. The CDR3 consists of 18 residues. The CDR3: CARSLFGCGQGKHQPQHF. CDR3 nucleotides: TGTGCCAGAAGCTTGTTTGGGTGTGGACAGGGGAAGCATCAGCCCCAGCATTTT.

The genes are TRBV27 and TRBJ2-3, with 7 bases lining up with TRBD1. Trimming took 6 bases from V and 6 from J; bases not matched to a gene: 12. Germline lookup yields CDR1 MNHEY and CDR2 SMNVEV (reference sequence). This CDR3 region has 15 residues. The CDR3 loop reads CASSLTGRVPDTQYF. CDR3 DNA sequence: TGTGCCAGCAGCTTGACAGGGAGAGTCCCGGATACGCAGTATTTT.

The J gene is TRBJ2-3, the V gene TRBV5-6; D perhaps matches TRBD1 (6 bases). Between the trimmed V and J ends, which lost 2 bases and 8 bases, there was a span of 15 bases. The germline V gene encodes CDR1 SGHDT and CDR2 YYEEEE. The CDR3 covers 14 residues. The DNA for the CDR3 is TGTGCCAGCAGCTTACCGGGGACATCCGTTACGCAGTATTTT. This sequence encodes CASSLPGTSVTQYF.

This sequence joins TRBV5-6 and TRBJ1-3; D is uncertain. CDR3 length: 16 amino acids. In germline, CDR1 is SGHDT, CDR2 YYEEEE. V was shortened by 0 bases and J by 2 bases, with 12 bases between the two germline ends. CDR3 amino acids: CASSLAVGLTGNTIYF. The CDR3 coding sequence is TGTGCCAGCAGCTTGGCCGTAGGACTTACTGGAAACACCATATATTTT.